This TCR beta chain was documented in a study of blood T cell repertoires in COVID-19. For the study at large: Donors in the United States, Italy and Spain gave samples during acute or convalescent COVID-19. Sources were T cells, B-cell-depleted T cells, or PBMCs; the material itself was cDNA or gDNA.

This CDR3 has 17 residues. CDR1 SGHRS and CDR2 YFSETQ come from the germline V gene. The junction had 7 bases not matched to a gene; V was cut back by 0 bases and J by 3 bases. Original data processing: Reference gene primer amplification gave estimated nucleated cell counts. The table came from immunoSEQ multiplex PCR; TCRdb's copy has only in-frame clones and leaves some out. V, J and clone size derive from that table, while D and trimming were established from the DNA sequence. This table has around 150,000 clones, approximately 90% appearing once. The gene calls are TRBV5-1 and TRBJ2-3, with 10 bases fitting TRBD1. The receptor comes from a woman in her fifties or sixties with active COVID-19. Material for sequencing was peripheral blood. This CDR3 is CASSLVGQGRGTDTQYF. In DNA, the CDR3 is TGCGCCAGCAGCTTGGTGGGACAGGGGCGGGGTACAGATACGCAGTATTTT.